Following are 2 T cell receptor beta chains from one sample sequenced in a study of T cells in Graves' hyperthyroidism and ophthalmopathy. The CDR3 regions of TCR beta were amplified from RNA transcripts. HTBI primers were the set used in a first-round RT-PCR of the TCR CDR3. Each CDR3 protein gets one entry after TCRdb re-called the multiplex PCR reads with MiXCR. The repertoire consists of about 300,000 distinct CDR3 sequences, with less than 20% occurring once and the leading ten covering just under 40%. Input material: blood. The source is a man aged 50-60 years with Graves' ophthalmopathy.

This clonotype showed up just a few times. The genes are TRBV6-1 and TRBJ1-5, with D maybe TRBD1 (6 bases). Trimming took 5 bases from V and 2 from J, leaving 16 bases between them. The CDR3 is made up of 16 amino acids. Germline CDR1 and CDR2: MNHNS and SASEGT. The CDR3 bases are TGTGCCAGCAGTCTCATACAGGGTTACGGCAATCAGCCCCAGCATTTT. Amino acids: CASSLIQGYGNQPQHF.

V and J are TRBV7-9 and TRBJ2-1; D is possibly TRBD2 (5 bases). CDR1 and CDR2 from the germline V gene are SEHNR and FQNEAQ (reference sequence). V lost 3 bases to trimming and J lost 6 bases, with 9 bases between them. The CDR3 has 13 residues. CDR3 coding DNA: TGTGCCAGCAGCTTTGGCGGGTTCAATGAGCAGTTCTTC. Translating gives CASSFGGFNEQFF. The whole variable domain, filled in from reference TRBV7-9 and TRBJ2-1, reads DTGVSQNPRHKITKRGQNVTFRCDPISEHNRLYWYRQTLGQGPEFLTYFQNEAQLEKSRLLSDRFSAERPKGSFSTLEIQRTEQGDSAMYLCASSFGGFNEQFFGPGTRLTVL.